This TCR beta chain was documented in a study of follicular helper T cells after annual influenza vaccination. Sequencing used immunoSEQ multiplex PCR; TCRdb keeps in-frame clones, though not all of them. The sample lists about 11,000 clones, 70% to 85% occurring once. Only a few counts were recorded for this clone. This CDR3 has 15 amino acids. Germline V CDR1 and CDR2: SGHRS, YFSETQ. Trimming stripped 0 bases from V and 7 bases from J, with 11 bases between. Sequences were derived from CXCR5- memory CD4+ T cells sorted from blood, sampled 6 weeks after influenza vaccination. The chain joins TRBV5-1 to TRBJ1-6; possibly TRBD1 for D (6 bases). This clonotype was obtained from an adult who received the influenza vaccine. The CDR3 bases are TGCGCCAGCAGCTTGGGTACAGGGTTAAATTCACCCCTCCACTTT. Translation: CASSLGTGLNSPLHF.